The 9 T cell receptor beta chains below come from one sample, sequenced in a study of blood T cell repertoires in COVID-19 (dated by TCRdb to 2018 to 2021). Library creation used the immunoSEQ multiplex PCR assay. TCRdb limited this immuneACCESS table to in-frame rearrangements with V and J called. A share of clones is missing; checked studies link under half to unresolved V genes, and the rest is unexplained. The sample records 100,000 to 150,000 clones, approximately 82% of which are singletons. The ten most abundant clones make up 3.5% to 4% of the sample. Sequencing used peripheral blood. The origin of the receptors is a woman between 50 and 59 years old with acute or convalescent COVID-19.

This chain joins TRBV5-1 and TRBJ1-6; no definite D call. The CDR3 sequence is 14 residues long. Germline CDR1 reads SGHRS; CDR2 reads YFSETQ. Trimming took off 7 bases at V and 10 bases at J, with 18 bases between the two ends. The CDR3 DNA reads as TGCGCCAGCTCAGGCAGCACTGGTAGATCACCCCTCCACTTT. It is translated as CASSGSTGRSPLHF.

This clone turned up a few times. The V and J genes are TRBV12-5 and TRBJ1-2, with TRBD1 matching 11 bases. Germline V gives CDR1 LGHNT, CDR2 FRNRAP. The CDR3 spans 13 residues. Trimming cost V 5 bases and J 8 bases; bases outside gene matches: 4. This chain's CDR3 is CASGQGTGGGYTF. CDR3 nucleotide sequence: TGTGCTAGTGGTCAGGGGACAGGGGGAGGCTACACCTTC. Filled out from reference TRBV12-5 and TRBJ1-2, the complete variable domain reads DARVTQTPRHKVTEMGQEVTMRCQPILGHNTVFWYRQTMMQGLELLAYFRNRAPLDDSGMPKDRFSAEMPDATLATLKIQPSEPRDSAVYFCASGQGTGGGYTFGSGTRLTVV.

This clone was counted only a few times. This chain uses TRBV2 with TRBJ1-2, with D unresolved. Trimming pared 2 bases from V and 4 bases from J, leaving 8 bases between. This CDR3 spans 13 amino acids. The germline CDR1 and CDR2 sequences are SNHLY and FYNNEI. CDR3 DNA: TGTGCCAGCAGTGAAAATCAGGTCTATGGCTACACCTTC. It encodes CASSENQVYGYTF.

The rearrangement uses TRBV19 and TRBJ2-5, with D maybe TRBD1 (6 bases). The CDR3 consists of 14 residues. V was trimmed by 4 bases and J by 1 base, leaving 10 bases between them. Per the germline V gene, CDR1 is LNHDA and CDR2 is SQIVND (reference sequence). In DNA form, the CDR3 reads TGTGCCAGTAGTAGTGGGGACACCCAAGAGACCCAGTACTTC. Protein sequence: CASSSGDTQETQYF.

This chain links TRBV19 with TRBJ1-4; D is unclear. The V end was cut by 3 bases, the J end by 8 bases, with 13 bases between. Germline V gene sequence: CDR1 LNHDA, CDR2 SQIVND (reference sequence). The CDR3 is 14 residues long. The CDR3 loop is CASSIGGAPEKLFF. In DNA, the CDR3 is TGTGCCAGTAGTATCGGTGGAGCACCCGAAAAACTGTTTTTT.

V and J are TRBV11-2 and TRBJ2-2; 7 bases line up with TRBD1. J gave up 1 base and V 3 bases, and 5 bases lay outside the gene matches. The CDR3 length is 16 residues. Germline V gene sequence: CDR1 SGHAT, CDR2 FQNNGV. CDR3 in amino acids: CASSFTGALNTGELFF. CDR3 bases: TGTGCCAGCAGCTTTACAGGGGCCCTGAACACCGGGGAGCTGTTTTTT. Based on the CDR3 plus reference TRBV11-2 and TRBJ2-2, the full variable domain is EAGVAQSPRYKIIEKRQSVAFWCNPISGHATLYWYQQILGQGPKLLIQFQNNGVVDDSQLPKDRFSAERLKGVDSTLKIQPAKLEDSAVYLCASSFTGALNTGELFFGEGSRLTVL.

This clone turned up a few times. One junction end does not reproduce the germline sequence, and a read error may be involved. The rearrangement links TRBV4-1 to TRBJ1-1; possible D gene TRBD1, 6 bases. Germline V CDR1 and CDR2: MGHRA, YSYEKL. The CDR3 loop spans 17 amino acids. CDR3 in DNA: TGCGCCAGCAGGCAAGGGGACACGGCATACTTGAACACTGAAGCTTTCTTT. It specifies CASRQGDTAYLNTEAFF.

The gene calls are TRBV28 and TRBJ1-3; D not certain. The germline V gene encodes CDR1 MDHEN and CDR2 SYDVKM. V lost 6 bases, J lost 0 bases, and 6 bases lay in between. There are 13 residues in the CDR3. This CDR3 is CASRASSGNTIYF. The CDR3 coding sequence is TGTGCCAGCAGGGCCAGCTCTGGAAACACCATATATTTT.

This clone was counted between two and nine times. The chain joins TRBV5-6 to TRBJ2-7; TRBD1 matches 9 bases. This CDR3 is 14 amino acids long. Germline V gene lookup returns CDR1 SGHDT and CDR2 YYEEEE. V dropped 0 bases and J dropped 2; count of bases not matched to a gene: 0. In DNA, the CDR3 is TGTGCCAGCAGCTTGGGACAGGGGGCCTACGAGCAGTACTTC. It is translated as CASSLGQGAYEQYF.